This TCR beta chain derives from a study of cytomegalovirus exposure and HLA in healthy donors. Comments on this clone: Antigen: not known.

Study-wide results and limits: Within the data, a cluster of highly shared sequence variants was likely a sequencing artifact.

Vbeta (60) and Jbeta (13) primers were used in the PCR. Using immunoSEQ multiplex PCR, the repertoire was profiled, and TCRdb retains in-frame clones only, with some absent. This table holds approximately 47,000 clones. The CDR3 spans 15 residues. Germline V gene data show CDR1 as LGHNA and CDR2 as YSLEER. The V end lost 3 bases, the J end lost 3 bases, and 15 bases lay between the germline ends. This chain links TRBV4-3 with TRBJ2-7, with TRBD1 as a possible D gene (6 bases). The clonotype was recovered from a male donor in good health and CMV-seronegative. Sequencing was performed on PBMCs. CDR3 nucleotides: TGCGCCAGCAGCCAGGGGCCGGGACAAAACTACGAGCAGTACTTC. Amino acid sequence: CASSQGPGQNYEQYF.